A single sample gave rise to the 26 T cell receptor beta chains below, sequenced in a study of T cell repertoires and HLA-DP antigens. No antigen is known for these receptors. The method was immunoSEQ multiplex PCR; TCRdb's version includes in-frame clones alone and lacks a portion of them. The sample gives 85,000 to 90,000 clones, about 89% of which show up once; roughly 1.5% is in the top ten. The sample was CD4+ T cells from PBMCs. Receptor source: a man between 50 and 59 years old in good health and CMV-seronegative.

This rearrangement joins TRBV2 to TRBJ2-2; no definite D call. Trimming pared 5 bases from V and 6 bases from J, leaving 16 bases between. CDR3 length equals 15 residues. Germline values: CDR1 SNHLY, CDR2 FYNNEI. The CDR3: CASSKDPPLAGELFF. The CDR3, as DNA: TGTGCCAGCAGTAAGGACCCCCCTTTGGCCGGGGAGCTGTTTTTT.

This clone has just one count. The V and J genes are TRBV19 and TRBJ2-5, with D perhaps TRBD2 (6 bases). CDR3 length equals 14 residues. Trimming took off 6 bases at V and 5 bases at J, with 16 bases between the two ends. Germline V gives CDR1 LNHDA, CDR2 SQIVND (reference sequence). In DNA form, the CDR3 reads TGTGCCAGTAGCGCGGGGTACGGATTTGAGACCCAGTACTTC. This encodes CASSAGYGFETQYF. The whole variable domain, remainder taken from reference TRBV19 and TRBJ2-5, is DGGITQSPKYLFRKEGQNVTLSCEQNLNHDAMYWYRQDPGQGLRLIYYSQIVNDFQKGDIAEGYSVSREKKESFPLTVTSAQKNPTAFYLCASSAGYGFETQYFGPGTRLLVL.

This clone has a handful of counts. This chain uses TRBV18 with TRBJ2-5; D is undetermined. Trimming pared 0 bases from V and 5 bases from J, leaving 10 bases between. There are 14 residues in the CDR3. Germline lookup yields CDR1 KGHSH and CDR2 LQKENI. The CDR3 reads CASSPPNGRETQYF. The DNA for the CDR3 is TGTGCCAGCTCACCACCGAACGGGCGGGAGACCCAGTACTTC.

CDR3 loop: CASSFDRGSYNEQFF. CDR3 bases: TGCGCCAGCAGCTTCGACAGGGGGAGTTACAATGAGCAGTTCTTC. The chain has TRBV5-1 and TRBJ2-1; 9 bases align to TRBD1. With V trimmed by 2 bases and J by 4 bases, 4 bases remained unmatched. Germline CDR1 is SGHRS and CDR2 is YFSETQ. The CDR3 sequence is 15 residues long.

The chain is built from TRBV18 and TRBJ2-6, with a weak D call TRBD1 (5 bases). CDR1 is KGHSH and CDR2 is LQKENI in the germline V gene. V was cut by 3 bases and J by 2 bases, with 14 bases left in between. The CDR3 totals 17 residues. The CDR3 sequence: CASSPGQGRTGANVLTF. Written as DNA, the CDR3 is TGTGCCAGCTCACCTGGGCAGGGAAGGACTGGGGCCAACGTCCTGACTTTC. Using reference TRBV18 and TRBJ2-6 for the parts outside the CDR3, the full variable domain is NAGVMQNPRHLVRRRGQEARLRCSPMKGHSHVYWYRQLPEEGLKFMVYLQKENIIDESGMPKERFSAEFPKEGPSILRIQQVVRGDSAAYFCASSPGQGRTGANVLTFGAGSRLTVL.

The V call is TRBV4-3, the J call TRBJ2-3; the match to TRBD1 covers 10 bases. J gave up 4 bases and V 3 bases, and 10 bases lay outside the gene matches. The germline V gene encodes CDR1 LGHNA and CDR2 YSLEER. The CDR3 has 17 residues. The CDR3 region is CASSQRGQGGGADTQYF. The DNA for the CDR3 is TGCGCCAGCAGCCAGAGAGGACAGGGGGGTGGTGCAGATACGCAGTATTTT.

CDR3 nucleotide sequence: TGCGCCAGCAGCCAGGTTAGGGGGCGCGAGCAGTACTTC. Protein: CASSQVRGREQYF. J is TRBJ2-5 and V is TRBV4-3; 7 nucleotides agree with TRBD1. The closer fit of TRBJ2-7 to the DNA end suggests the J call may be wrong. Germline CDR1 LGHNA, CDR2 YSLEER. CDR3 size: 13 residues.

The chain combines TRBV6-5 with TRBJ2-2; the D is unclear. The CDR3 contains 14 residues. The germline V gene has CDR1 MNHEY and CDR2 SVGAGI. Trimming stripped 5 bases from V and 5 bases from J, with 12 bases between. The CDR3 is CASSLVYSTGELFF. The DNA for the CDR3 is TGTGCCAGCAGTCTCGTTTATTCGACCGGGGAGCTGTTTTTT.

This chain uses TRBV25-1 with TRBJ1-5; perhaps TRBD1 as D (5 bases). Germline V lookup: CDR1 MGHDK, CDR2 SYGVNS. The CDR3 length is 16 residues. V was pared by 1 base and J by 2 bases, with 12 bases between. CDR3 DNA: TGTGCCAGCAGTGAATTAGGGGCGCAGGGCAATCAGCCCCAGCATTTT. It encodes CASSELGAQGNQPQHF.

J is TRBJ2-3 and V is TRBV12-5; tentative D call: TRBD2 (5 bases). V was trimmed by 6 bases and J by 2 bases, leaving 18 bases between them. The CDR3 runs to 16 residues. Germline CDR1 LGHNT, CDR2 FRNRAP. The CDR3 DNA sequence: TGTGCTAGTGGCGACCGATCTAGCCGGGTCACAGATACGCAGTATTTT. Protein: CASGDRSSRVTDTQYF.

The chain couples TRBV7-8 to TRBJ2-7; D gene uncertain. Per germline, CDR1 SGHVS and CDR2 FQNEAQ. V was pared by 1 base and J by 2 bases, with 3 bases between. This CDR3 contains 12 residues. In nucleotides, the CDR3 is TGTGCCAGCAGCTTAGGCACCTACGAGCAGTACTTC. The encoded protein is CASSLGTYEQYF.

The chain links TRBV5-6 to TRBJ2-5, with D hard to call. CDR1 is SGHDT, CDR2 YYEEEE, per germline. Between the trimmed V and J ends, which lost 2 bases and 4 bases, there was a span of 9 bases. This CDR3 contains 13 residues. CDR3 DNA sequence: TGTGCCAGCAGCTTCCCGGGCCGAGAGACCCAGTACTTC. It codes for CASSFPGRETQYF.

This chain connects TRBV7-2 to TRBJ2-5; 9 nucleotides line up with TRBD1. The CDR3 totals 14 residues. In germline, CDR1 is SGHTA, CDR2 FQGNSA. Trimming took 5 bases from V and 5 from J; bases not matched to a gene: 6. CDR3 sequence (DNA): TGTGCCAGCAGCACGGGACAGGGAGGGGAGACCCAGTACTTC. It codes for CASSTGQGGETQYF.

DNA for the CDR3: TGTGCCAGCAGCCTGACTAGCGCGAACACCGGGGAGCTGTTTTTT. The encoded protein is CASSLTSANTGELFF. The chain links TRBV7-9 to TRBJ2-2; 8 bases line up with TRBD2. The CDR3 sequence is 15 residues long. Trimming cost V 5 bases and J 0 bases; bases outside gene matches: 2. CDR1 SEHNR and CDR2 FQNEAQ come from the germline V gene (reference sequence).

The V and J genes are TRBV7-9 and TRBJ2-5; 7 bases match TRBD1. The CDR3 is 13 amino acids. Germline V gene sequence: CDR1 SEHNR, CDR2 FQNEAQ (reference sequence). Trimming took 5 bases from V and 5 from J; bases not matched to a gene: 5. This CDR3 reads CASSKGAAETQYF. The CDR3 DNA is TGTGCCAGCAGCAAGGGGGCGGCGGAGACCCAGTACTTC.

The V gene is TRBV14, the J gene TRBJ2-7; weak D call: TRBD2 (6 bases). This CDR3 spans 18 amino acids. V lost 1 base, J lost 1 base, and 20 bases lay in between. The germline CDR1 and CDR2 sequences are SGHDN and FVKESK. The CDR3, as DNA: TGTGCCAGCAGCCAAGGTGGGGGGTTGAGGGGCCCATCCTACGAGCAGTACTTC. Translated, it gives CASSQGGGLRGPSYEQYF.

The V call is TRBV2, the J call TRBJ2-7; D is unresolved. The CDR3 sequence is 14 residues long. V lost 2 bases and J lost 1, with 9 bases in between. The germline CDR1 and CDR2 sequences are SNHLY and FYNNEI. The CDR3 DNA reads as TGTGCCAGCAGTGAAATGGGTGGGTCCTACGAGCAGTACTTC. It codes for CASSEMGGSYEQYF.

The gene calls are TRBV19 and TRBJ1-1, with 11 bases fitting TRBD1. This CDR3 is 16 amino acids long. CDR1 and CDR2 (germline): LNHDA, SQIVND (reference sequence). With 3 bases clipped from V and 2 bases from J, the junction kept 5 bases outside the gene matches. CDR3 sequence: CASSIAGTGGNTEAFF. CDR3 DNA sequence: TGTGCCAGTAGTATTGCAGGGACAGGGGGTAACACTGAAGCTTTCTTT.

This clone was counted once. The chain recombines TRBV4-2 with TRBJ2-3, with 10 bases lining up with TRBD2. V lost 1 base and J lost 4; bases outside the gene matches: 8. The CDR3 consists of 17 residues. Germline values: CDR1 LGHNA, CDR2 YNFKEQ. CDR3 coding DNA: TGTGCCAGCAGCCAAGGTCGAGCGGGGGGGCAGGCAGATACGCAGTATTTT. Translating gives CASSQGRAGGQADTQYF.

This clone was seen a few times. At one boundary the junction diverges from the germline segment, which might be a read error. The CDR3 region has the DNA TGTGCCAGTAAACCTGAGGTAGGGGGGCACTACGGCTACACCTTC. Encoded protein: CASKPEVGGHYGYTF. The V call is TRBV19, the J call TRBJ1-2; D is possibly TRBD1 (6 bases). The CDR3 is made up of 15 amino acids. Germline CDR1 reads LNHDA; CDR2 reads SQIVND (reference sequence).

The chain couples TRBV5-1 to TRBJ2-5; the match to TRBD2 covers 11 bases. V gave up 0 bases and J gave up 2 bases; unmatched junction bases: 0. The CDR3 is 15 amino acids. Germline CDR1 reads SGHRS; CDR2 reads YFSETQ. CDR3 bases: TGCGCCAGCAGCTTGGCTAGCGGGGGGCAAGAGACCCAGTACTTC. Protein: CASSLASGGQETQYF.

The chain uses TRBV19 and TRBJ2-7; the D call may be TRBD1 or TRBD2 (5 bases each). The V gene lost 6 bases and the J gene lost 6 bases, with 21 bases spanning the gap. Germline V CDR1 and CDR2: LNHDA, SQIVND (reference sequence). The CDR3 covers 15 residues. The CDR3 spells CASSPIFGAPFEQYF. In DNA form, the CDR3 reads TGTGCCAGTAGCCCGATTTTCGGGGCCCCTTTCGAGCAGTACTTC.

The V call is TRBV6-5, the J call TRBJ1-5, with TRBD1 as a possible D gene (5 bases). V was shortened by 5 bases and J by 6 bases, with 17 bases between the two germline ends. The CDR3 is made up of 15 amino acids. Per the germline V gene, CDR1 is MNHEY and CDR2 is SVGAGI. The CDR3 DNA follows: TGTGCCAGCAGTCAGGACATCCTCCGGGGTCAGCCCCAGCATTTT. Translated: CASSQDILRGQPQHF.

The chain is built from TRBV7-2 and TRBJ2-5; D not resolved. The CDR3 contains 14 residues. Germline CDR1 reads SGHTA; CDR2 reads FQGNSA. V was pared by 5 bases and J by 1 base, with 11 bases between. The CDR3 sequence is CASSQNTVQETQYF. In DNA form, the CDR3 reads TGTGCCAGCAGCCAAAATACGGTCCAAGAGACCCAGTACTTC.

Here the CDR3 reads CASSLAMGSGNTIYF. Written as DNA, the CDR3 is TGTGCCAGCAGCTTAGCTATGGGATCGGGAAACACCATATATTTT. The V gene is TRBV5-5, the J gene TRBJ1-3; D gene uncertain. V lost 2 bases and J lost 4, with 13 bases in between. Germline V gene data show CDR1 as SGHKS and CDR2 as YYEKEE (reference sequence). CDR3 length equals 15 residues.

The V gene is TRBV6-6, the J gene TRBJ2-3; TRBD2 agrees at 7 bases. Trimming cost V 6 bases and J 11 bases; bases outside gene matches: 5. From germline, CDR1 is MNHNY and CDR2 SVGAGI (reference sequence). CDR3 length: 11 amino acids. The CDR3 loop is CASRTGTKQYF. The CDR3 bases are TGTGCCAGCAGAACCGGGACTAAGCAGTATTTT.